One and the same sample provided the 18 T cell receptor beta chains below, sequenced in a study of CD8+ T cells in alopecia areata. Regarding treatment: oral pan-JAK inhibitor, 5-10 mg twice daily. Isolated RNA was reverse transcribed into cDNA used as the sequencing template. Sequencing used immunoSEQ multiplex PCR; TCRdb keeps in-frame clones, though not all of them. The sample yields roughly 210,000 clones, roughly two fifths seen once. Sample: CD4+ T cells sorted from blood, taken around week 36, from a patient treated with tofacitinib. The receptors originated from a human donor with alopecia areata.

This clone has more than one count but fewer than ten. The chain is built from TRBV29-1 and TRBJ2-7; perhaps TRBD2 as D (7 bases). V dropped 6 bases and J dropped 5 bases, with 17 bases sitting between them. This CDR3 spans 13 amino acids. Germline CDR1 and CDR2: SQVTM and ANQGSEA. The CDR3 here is CSVQRGGAHEQYF. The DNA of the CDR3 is TGCAGCGTCCAAAGGGGGGGCGCCCACGAGCAGTACTTC.

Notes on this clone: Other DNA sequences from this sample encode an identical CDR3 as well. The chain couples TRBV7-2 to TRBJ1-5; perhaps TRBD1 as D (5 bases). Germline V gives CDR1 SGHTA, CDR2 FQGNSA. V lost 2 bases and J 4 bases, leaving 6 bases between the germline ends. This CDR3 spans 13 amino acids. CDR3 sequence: CASSLRGNQPQHF. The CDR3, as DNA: TGTGCCAGCAGCTTAAGGGGTAATCAGCCCCAGCATTTT.

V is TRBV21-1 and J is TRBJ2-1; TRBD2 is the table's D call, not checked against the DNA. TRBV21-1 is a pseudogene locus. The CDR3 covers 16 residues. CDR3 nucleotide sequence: TGTGCCAGCAGCAAATCCCCTGGCGGAACCTACAATGAGCAGTTCTTC. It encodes CASSKSPGGTYNEQFF.

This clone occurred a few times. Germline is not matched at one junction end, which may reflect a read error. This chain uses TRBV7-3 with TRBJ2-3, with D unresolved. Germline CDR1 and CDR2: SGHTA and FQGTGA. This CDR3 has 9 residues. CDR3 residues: CASRDTQYF. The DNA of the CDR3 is TGTGCCAGCAGAGATACGCAGTATTTT.

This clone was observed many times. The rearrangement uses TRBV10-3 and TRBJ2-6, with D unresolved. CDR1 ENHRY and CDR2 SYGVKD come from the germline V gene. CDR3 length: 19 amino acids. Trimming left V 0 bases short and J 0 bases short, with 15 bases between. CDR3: CAISESLGKTSSGANVLTF. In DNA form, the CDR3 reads TGTGCCATCAGTGAGTCTTTAGGGAAAACAAGCTCTGGGGCCAACGTCCTGACTTTC.

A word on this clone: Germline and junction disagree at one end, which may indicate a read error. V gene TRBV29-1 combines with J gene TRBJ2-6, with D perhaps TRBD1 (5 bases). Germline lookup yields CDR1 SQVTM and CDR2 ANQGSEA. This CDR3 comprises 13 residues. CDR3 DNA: TGCAGCGTTGATGGCTCTGGGGCCAACGTCCCGACTTTC. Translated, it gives CSVDGSGANVPTF.

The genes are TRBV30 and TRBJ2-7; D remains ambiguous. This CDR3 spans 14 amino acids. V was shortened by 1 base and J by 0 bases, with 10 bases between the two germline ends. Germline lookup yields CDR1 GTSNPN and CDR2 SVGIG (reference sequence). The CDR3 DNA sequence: TGTGCCTGGAGTGGGTCGGAGAGCTCCTACGAGCAGTACTTC. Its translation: CAWSGSESSYEQYF.

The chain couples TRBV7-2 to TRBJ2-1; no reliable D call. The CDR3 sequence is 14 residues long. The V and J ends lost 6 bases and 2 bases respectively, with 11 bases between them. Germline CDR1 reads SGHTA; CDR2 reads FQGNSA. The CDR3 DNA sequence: TGTGCCAGCAGTGGGTATGAGGCCTACAATGAGCAGTTCTTC. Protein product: CASSGYEAYNEQFF.

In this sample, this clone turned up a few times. CDR3 sequence reads: CASSQDYLQRPGTDTQYF. CDR3 coding DNA: TGCGCCAGCAGCCAAGACTACCTCCAGCGCCCGGGGACAGATACGCAGTATTTT. The chain uses TRBV4-1 and TRBJ2-3, with D possibly matching TRBD2 (5 bases). The V gene lost 0 bases and the J gene lost 3 bases, with 19 bases spanning the gap. The length of the CDR3 is 18 residues. Germline CDR1 reads MGHRA; CDR2 reads YSYEKL.

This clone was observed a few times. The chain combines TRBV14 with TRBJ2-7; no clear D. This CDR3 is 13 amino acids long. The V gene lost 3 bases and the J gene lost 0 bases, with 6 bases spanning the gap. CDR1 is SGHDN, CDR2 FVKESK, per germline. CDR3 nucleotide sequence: TGTGCCAGCAGCCAGAAGAACTCCTACGAGCAGTACTTC. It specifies CASSQKNSYEQYF.

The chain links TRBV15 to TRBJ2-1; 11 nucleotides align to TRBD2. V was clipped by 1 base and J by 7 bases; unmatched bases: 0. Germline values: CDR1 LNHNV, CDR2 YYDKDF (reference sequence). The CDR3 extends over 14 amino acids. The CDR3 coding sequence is TGTGCCACCAGCAGAGGGACTAGCGGGAATGAGCAGTTCTTC. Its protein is CATSRGTSGNEQFF.

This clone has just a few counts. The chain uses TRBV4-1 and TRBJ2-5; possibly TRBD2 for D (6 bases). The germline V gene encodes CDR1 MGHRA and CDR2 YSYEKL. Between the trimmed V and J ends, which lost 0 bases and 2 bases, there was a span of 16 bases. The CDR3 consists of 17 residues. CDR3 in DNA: TGCGCCAGCAGCCAAGATCGTGGTAGCGGATTTCAAGAGACCCAGTACTTC. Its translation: CASSQDRGSGFQETQYF.

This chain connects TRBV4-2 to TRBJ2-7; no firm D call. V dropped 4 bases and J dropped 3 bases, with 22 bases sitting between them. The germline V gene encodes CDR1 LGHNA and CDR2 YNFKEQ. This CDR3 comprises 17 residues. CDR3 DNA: TGTGCCAGCAGCCTTAGAGGTGGTGGCAGCTACGTCTACGAGCAGTACTTC. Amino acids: CASSLRGGGSYVYEQYF.

The DNA for the CDR3 is TGCAGTGCTAGAGTGGTAGGGGTCCAGTATTTT. Translating it yields CSARVVGVQYF. This chain joins TRBV20-1 and TRBJ2-3, with D maybe TRBD1 (5 bases). The V and J ends lost 1 base and 12 bases respectively, with 11 bases between them. This CDR3 spans 11 amino acids. The germline gives CDR1 DFQATT, CDR2 SNEGSKA (reference sequence).

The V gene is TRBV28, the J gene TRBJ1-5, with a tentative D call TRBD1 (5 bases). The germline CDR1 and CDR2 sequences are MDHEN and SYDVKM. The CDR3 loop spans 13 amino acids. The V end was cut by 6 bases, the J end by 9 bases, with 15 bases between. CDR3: CASRTDPRGPQHF. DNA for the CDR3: TGTGCCAGCAGGACAGATCCCAGAGGGCCCCAGCATTTT.

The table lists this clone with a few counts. The CDR3 DNA sequence: TGCAGCGTGCACCAGGGGGCTGGTGGCTACACCTTC. It is translated as CSVHQGAGGYTF. This sequence joins TRBV29-1 and TRBJ1-2, with 8 bases fitting TRBD1. Germline V lookup: CDR1 SQVTM, CDR2 ANQGSEA. Trimming at V came to 6 bases and at J to 7 bases, leaving 7 bases not matched to a gene. The CDR3 has 12 residues. Complete variable domain (other parts from reference TRBV29-1 and TRBJ1-2): SAVISQKPSRDICQRGTSLTIQCQVDSQVTMMFWYRQQPGQSLTLIATANQGSEATYESGFVIDKFPISRPNLTFSTLTVSNMSPEDSSIYLCSVHQGAGGYTFGSGTRLTVV.

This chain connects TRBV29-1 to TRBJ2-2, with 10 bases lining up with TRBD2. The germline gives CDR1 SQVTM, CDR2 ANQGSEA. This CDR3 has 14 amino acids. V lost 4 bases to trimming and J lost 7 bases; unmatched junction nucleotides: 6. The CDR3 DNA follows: TGCAGCGTTGGGACTAGCGGATCACACGGGGAGCTGTTTTTT. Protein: CSVGTSGSHGELFF.

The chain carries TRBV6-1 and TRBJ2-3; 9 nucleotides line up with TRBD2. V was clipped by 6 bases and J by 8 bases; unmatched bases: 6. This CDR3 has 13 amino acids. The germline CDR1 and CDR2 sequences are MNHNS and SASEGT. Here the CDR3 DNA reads TGTGCCAGCAGGATTAGCGGGAGTGGTACGCAGTATTTT. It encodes CASRISGSGTQYF.